The rows below give T cell receptor beta chains drawn from one sample of a study of CD8 T cells in ankylosing spondylitis. Using its own MiXCR run on the 5' RACE reads, TCRdb lists one record per CDR3 protein. The table shows 270,000 or so distinct CDR3 sequences, with 18% occurring only once. The specimen sequenced was blood, either unsorted or a sorted T cell fraction (not recorded which). These receptors came from a male donor with ankylosing spondylitis or in good health (not recorded which). The CDR3 runs from the conserved cysteine through the conserved F or W. D genes are given only for firm matches. Some rows mark clone size as missing; the rest say once, few, many or name a class of expanded clone.

CDR3aa: CSVDESTEAFF
CDR3nt: TGCAGCGTTGATGAGAGCACTGAAGCTTTCTTT
abundance: few
d_gene: .
v_gene: TRBV29-1
j_gene: TRBJ1-1

CDR3aa: CASSQDRGATGELFF
CDR3nt: TGCGCCAGCAGCCAAGATCGGGGCGCCACCGGGGAGCTGTTTTTT
abundance: few
d_gene: .
v_gene: TRBV4-3
j_gene: TRBJ2-2

CDR3aa: CASSLDPQGTGFGEQFF
CDR3nt: TGTGCCAGCAGCTTAGATCCTCAGGGGACAGGGTTTGGTGAGCAGTTCTTC
abundance: few
d_gene: TRBD1
v_gene: TRBV7-8
j_gene: TRBJ2-1

CDR3aa: CASRGGSYNEQFF
CDR3nt: TGTGCCAGCCGAGGGGGGTCCTACAATGAGCAGTTCTTC
abundance: few
d_gene: .
v_gene: TRBV9
j_gene: TRBJ2-1

CDR3aa: CASSLASNTEAFF
CDR3nt: TGTGCCAGCAGTTTAGCTTCGAACACTGAAGCTTTCTTT
abundance: few
d_gene: .
v_gene: TRBV12-3/TRBV12-4
j_gene: TRBJ1-1

CDR3aa: CASSWTRTAVEETQYF
CDR3nt: TGCGCCAGCAGCTGGACTCGGACAGCAGTGGAAGAGACCCAGTACTTC
abundance: few
d_gene: .
v_gene: TRBV5-1
j_gene: TRBJ2-5

CDR3aa: CASSFRGPADTQYF
CDR3nt: TGTGCCAGCAGCTTTCGGGGGCCCGCAGATACGCAGTATTTT
abundance: few
d_gene: .
v_gene: TRBV9
j_gene: TRBJ2-3

CDR3aa: CASSQDRGGNEQYF
CDR3nt: TGCGCCAGCAGCCAAGATAGGGGGGGGAACGAGCAGTACTTC
abundance: many
d_gene: .
v_gene: TRBV4-1
j_gene: TRBJ2-7

CDR3aa: CASSQQLREGGLYEQYF
CDR3nt: TGCGCCAGCAGCCAACAATTACGAGAAGGGGGCCTCTACGAGCAGTACTTC
abundance: .
d_gene: TRBD1
v_gene: TRBV4-1
j_gene: TRBJ2-7

CDR3aa: CASSYLDHEQFF
CDR3nt: TGTGCCAGCAGTTACCTAGACCATGAGCAGTTCTTC
abundance: .
d_gene: .
v_gene: TRBV6-6
j_gene: TRBJ2-1

CDR3aa: CASSLPDTENYEQYF
CDR3nt: TGTGCCAGCAGCTTACCGGACACGGAGAACTACGAGCAGTACTTC
abundance: .
d_gene: .
v_gene: TRBV7-8
j_gene: TRBJ2-7

CDR3aa: CASSFSQLGPNTEAFF
CDR3nt: TGTGCCAGCAGCTTTTCCCAATTGGGCCCCAACACTGAAGCTTTCTTT
abundance: few
d_gene: .
v_gene: TRBV7-8
j_gene: TRBJ1-1

CDR3aa: CASSLGQGSLKSYEQYF
CDR3nt: TGCGCCAGCAGTTTGGGACAGGGGTCCCTCAAGTCCTACGAGCAGTACTTC
abundance: few
d_gene: TRBD1
v_gene: TRBV5-1
j_gene: TRBJ2-7

CDR3aa: CASSQGQDTDTQYF
CDR3nt: TGTGCCAGCAGCCAGGGACAGGACACAGATACGCAGTATTTT
abundance: many
d_gene: TRBD1
v_gene: TRBV3-1
j_gene: TRBJ2-3

CDR3aa: CASSRVPVLVQPQHF
CDR3nt: TGTGCCAGCAGCCGAGTCCCAGTTCTCGTTCAGCCCCAGCATTTT
abundance: many
d_gene: .
v_gene: TRBV5-8
j_gene: TRBJ1-5

CDR3aa: CASSQDGGYEQYF
CDR3nt: TGCGCCAGCAGCCAAGATGGAGGGTACGAGCAGTACTTC
abundance: .
d_gene: .
v_gene: TRBV4-1
j_gene: TRBJ2-7

CDR3aa: CATSRDRAGLYYNEQFF
CDR3nt: TGTGCCACCAGCAGAGATCGGGCAGGGCTCTACTACAATGAGCAGTTCTTC
abundance: few
d_gene: .
v_gene: TRBV15
j_gene: TRBJ2-1

CDR3aa: CSVESVSGSSYNEQFF
CDR3nt: TGCAGCGTTGAGAGTGTTAGCGGGAGCTCCTACAATGAGCAGTTCTTC
abundance: .
d_gene: TRBD2
v_gene: TRBV29-1
j_gene: TRBJ2-1

CDR3aa: CAAGTSGDTQYF
CDR3nt: TGTGCCGCCGGGACTAGTGGGGATACGCAGTATTTT
abundance: few
d_gene: TRBD2
v_gene: TRBV2
j_gene: TRBJ2-3

CDR3aa: CASSQVGPVGEHGTGFRTDTQYF
CDR3nt: TGTGCCAGCAGCCAAGTTGGGCCCGTAGGCGAACACGGGACAGGGTTCCGCACAGATACGCAGTATTTT
abundance: .
d_gene: TRBD1
v_gene: TRBV14
j_gene: TRBJ2-3

CDR3aa: CASSEGHNQPQHF
CDR3nt: TGTGCCAGCAGCGAAGGACATAATCAGCCCCAGCATTTT
abundance: .
d_gene: .
v_gene: TRBV5-4
j_gene: TRBJ1-5

CDR3aa: CSARDPSGGYNEQFF
CDR3nt: TGCAGTGCTAGAGATCCTAGCGGCGGTTACAATGAGCAGTTCTTC
abundance: many
d_gene: TRBD2
v_gene: TRBV20-1
j_gene: TRBJ2-1

CDR3aa: CSALTSSHYNEQFF
CDR3nt: TGCAGTGCTTTGACTAGCAGCCACTACAATGAGCAGTTCTTC
abundance: .
d_gene: TRBD2
v_gene: TRBV20-1
j_gene: TRBJ2-1

CDR3aa: CASSLGFGYEQYF
CDR3nt: TGCGCCAGCAGCTTGGGTTTTGGCTACGAGCAGTACTTC
abundance: .
d_gene: .
v_gene: TRBV5-1
j_gene: TRBJ2-7

CDR3aa: CSAHGTRVGEQFF
CDR3nt: TGCAGTGCTCATGGCACCCGGGTGGGTGAGCAGTTCTTC
abundance: .
d_gene: .
v_gene: TRBV20-1
j_gene: TRBJ2-1

CDR3aa: CSARSLASYNEQFF
CDR3nt: TGCAGTGCTAGAAGTCTAGCATCCTACAATGAGCAGTTCTTC
abundance: .
d_gene: .
v_gene: TRBV20-1
j_gene: TRBJ2-1

CDR3aa: CASSPAGVSYNSPLHF
CDR3nt: TGTGCCAGCTCACCAGCGGGAGTTTCCTATAATTCACCCCTCCACTTT
abundance: .
d_gene: .
v_gene: TRBV18
j_gene: TRBJ1-6

CDR3aa: CASSWAGTGGRNEQFF
CDR3nt: TGTGCCAGCAGCTGGGCAGGGACAGGGGGCAGGAATGAGCAGTTCTTC
abundance: .
d_gene: TRBD1
v_gene: TRBV5-6
j_gene: TRBJ2-1

CDR3aa: CPSSLVPRSSYNEQFF
CDR3nt: TGTCCTAGCAGCTTAGTACCCCGCAGCTCCTACAATGAGCAGTTCTTC
abundance: .
d_gene: .
v_gene: TRBV7-7
j_gene: TRBJ2-1

CDR3aa: CASSPDRANTGELFF
CDR3nt: TGCGCCAGCAGCCCTGACAGGGCGAACACCGGGGAGCTGTTTTTT
abundance: few
d_gene: TRBD1
v_gene: TRBV4-3
j_gene: TRBJ2-2

CDR3aa: CASRPRLAETYNEQFF
CDR3nt: TGTGCCAGCAGACCCAGACTAGCCGAGACCTACAATGAGCAGTTCTTC
abundance: many
d_gene: TRBD2
v_gene: TRBV27
j_gene: TRBJ2-1

CDR3aa: CASSYLGSKNIQYF
CDR3nt: TGTGCCAGCAGTTACTTGGGTTCCAAAAACATTCAGTACTTC
abundance: .
d_gene: .
v_gene: TRBV6-2/TRBV6-3
j_gene: TRBJ2-4

CDR3aa: CAISESASGFYEQFF
CDR3nt: TGTGCCATCAGTGAGTCGGCTAGCGGGTTTTATGAGCAGTTCTTC
abundance: few
d_gene: TRBD2
v_gene: TRBV10-3
j_gene: TRBJ2-1

CDR3aa: CASSLGTSFGDEQFF
CDR3nt: TGCGCCAGCAGCTTGGGGACTAGTTTCGGGGACGAGCAGTTCTTC
abundance: .
d_gene: TRBD2
v_gene: TRBV5-1
j_gene: TRBJ2-1

CDR3aa: CASSFTAGTGRNIQYF
CDR3nt: TGTGCCAGCAGTTTCACAGCCGGGACAGGGAGAAACATTCAGTACTTC
abundance: .
d_gene: TRBD1
v_gene: TRBV27
j_gene: TRBJ2-4

CDR3aa: CASSLLGQGSYNEQFF
CDR3nt: TGTGCCAGCAGCTTATTAGGACAGGGCTCCTACAATGAGCAGTTCTTC
abundance: few
d_gene: TRBD1
v_gene: TRBV7-2
j_gene: TRBJ2-1

CDR3aa: CASSLALAGPRDNEQFF
CDR3nt: TGCGCCAGCAGCTTGGCACTAGCGGGGCCCCGCGACAATGAGCAGTTCTTC
abundance: many
d_gene: TRBD2
v_gene: TRBV5-1
j_gene: TRBJ2-1

CDR3aa: CASSLGTGVGYNQPQHF
CDR3nt: TGTGCCAGCAGCTTGGGGACAGGGGTAGGTTATAATCAGCCCCAGCATTTT
abundance: few
d_gene: TRBD1
v_gene: TRBV5-5
j_gene: TRBJ1-5

CDR3aa: CASSVKTASYNEQFF
CDR3nt: TGTGCCAGCAGCGTTAAAACAGCGTCCTACAATGAGCAGTTCTTC
abundance: few
d_gene: .
v_gene: TRBV9
j_gene: TRBJ2-1

CDR3aa: CASSRRGPTNEKLFF
CDR3nt: TGTGCCAGCAGCCGAAGGGGTCCGACTAATGAAAAACTGTTTTTT
abundance: many
d_gene: .
v_gene: TRBV6-1
j_gene: TRBJ1-4

CDR3aa: CAISDPGQGGLEQYF
CDR3nt: TGTGCCATCAGTGACCCAGGACAGGGGGGCCTCGAGCAGTACTTC
abundance: .
d_gene: TRBD1
v_gene: TRBV10-3
j_gene: TRBJ2-7

CDR3aa: CSASWAGGPVDEQYF
CDR3nt: TGCAGTGCTAGTTGGGCGGGAGGGCCTGTTGACGAGCAGTACTTC
abundance: .
d_gene: TRBD2
v_gene: TRBV20-1
j_gene: TRBJ2-7

CDR3aa: CASSLGKREQFF
CDR3nt: TGTGCCAGCAGCTTAGGGAAGCGGGAGCAGTTCTTC
abundance: .
d_gene: .
v_gene: TRBV7-2
j_gene: TRBJ2-1

CDR3aa: CASSQDFGQGVPTYEQYF
CDR3nt: TGCGCCAGCAGCCAAGATTTCGGACAGGGAGTTCCTACCTACGAGCAGTACTTC
abundance: .
d_gene: TRBD1
v_gene: TRBV4-3
j_gene: TRBJ2-7

CDR3aa: CASSLWGGDEQYF
CDR3nt: TGTGCCAGCAGTTTATGGGGCGGCGACGAGCAGTACTTC
abundance: .
d_gene: .
v_gene: TRBV28
j_gene: TRBJ2-7

CDR3aa: CASSAFEGGEEQYF
CDR3nt: TGTGCCAGCAGCGCCTTTGAGGGAGGGGAAGAGCAGTACTTC
abundance: few
d_gene: TRBD2
v_gene: TRBV9
j_gene: TRBJ2-7

CDR3aa: CASSAALRLAESSYEQYF
CDR3nt: TGTGCCAGCAGTGCAGCCCTCCGGCTAGCGGAGAGCTCCTACGAGCAGTACTTC
abundance: few
d_gene: TRBD2
v_gene: TRBV28
j_gene: TRBJ2-7